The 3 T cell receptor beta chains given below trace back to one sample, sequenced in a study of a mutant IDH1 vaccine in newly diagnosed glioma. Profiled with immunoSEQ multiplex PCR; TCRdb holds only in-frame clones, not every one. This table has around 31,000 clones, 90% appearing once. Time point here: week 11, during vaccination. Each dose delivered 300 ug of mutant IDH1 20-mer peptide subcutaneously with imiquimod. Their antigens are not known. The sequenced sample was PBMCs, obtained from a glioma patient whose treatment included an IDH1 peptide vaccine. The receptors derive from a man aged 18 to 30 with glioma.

CDR3 amino acids: CASSPPDRSRPEQFF. The CDR3 DNA follows: TGTGCCAGCTCACCACCGGACAGGTCTAGGCCTGAGCAGTTCTTC. V and J are TRBV18 and TRBJ2-1; TRBD1 matches 7 bases. Germline V gene sequence: CDR1 KGHSH, CDR2 LQKENI. The CDR3 consists of 15 residues. Trimming at V came to 0 bases and at J to 9 bases, leaving 8 bases not matched to a gene.

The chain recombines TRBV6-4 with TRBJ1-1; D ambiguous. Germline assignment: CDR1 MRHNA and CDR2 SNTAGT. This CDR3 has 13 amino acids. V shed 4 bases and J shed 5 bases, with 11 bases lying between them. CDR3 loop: CASSGGAGTEAFF. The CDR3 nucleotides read TGTGCCAGCAGTGGGGGAGCGGGGACTGAAGCTTTCTTT.

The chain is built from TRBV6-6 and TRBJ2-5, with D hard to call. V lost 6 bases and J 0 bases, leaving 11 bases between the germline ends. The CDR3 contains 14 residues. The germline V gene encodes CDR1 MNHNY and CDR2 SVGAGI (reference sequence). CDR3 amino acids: CASSPLGYQETQYF. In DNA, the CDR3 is TGTGCCAGCAGCCCCCTCGGTTACCAAGAGACCCAGTACTTC.